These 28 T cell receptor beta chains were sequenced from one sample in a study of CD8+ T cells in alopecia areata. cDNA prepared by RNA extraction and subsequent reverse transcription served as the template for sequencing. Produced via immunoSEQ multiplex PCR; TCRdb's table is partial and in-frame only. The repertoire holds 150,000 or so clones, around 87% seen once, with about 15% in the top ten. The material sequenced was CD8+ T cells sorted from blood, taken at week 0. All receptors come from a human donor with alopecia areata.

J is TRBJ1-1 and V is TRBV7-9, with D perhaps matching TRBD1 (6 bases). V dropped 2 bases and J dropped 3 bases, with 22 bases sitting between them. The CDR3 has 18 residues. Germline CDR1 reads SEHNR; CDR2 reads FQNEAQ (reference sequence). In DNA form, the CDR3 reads TGTGCCAGCAGCTTACGTCCACAGGACAGAAATCTGTACACTGAAGCTTTCTTT. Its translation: CASSLRPQDRNLYTEAFF.

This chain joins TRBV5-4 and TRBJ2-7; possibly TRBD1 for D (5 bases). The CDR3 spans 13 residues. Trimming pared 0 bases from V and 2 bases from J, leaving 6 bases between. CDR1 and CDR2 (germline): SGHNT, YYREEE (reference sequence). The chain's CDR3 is CASSLGGPYEQYF. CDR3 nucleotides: TGTGCCAGCAGCTTGGGGGGCCCCTACGAGCAGTACTTC.

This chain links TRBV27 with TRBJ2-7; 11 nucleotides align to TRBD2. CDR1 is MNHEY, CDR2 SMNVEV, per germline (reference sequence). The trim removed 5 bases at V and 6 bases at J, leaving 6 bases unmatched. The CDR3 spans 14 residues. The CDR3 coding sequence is TGTGCCAGCAGTACTCTAGCGGGAGGCATCGAGCAGTACTTC. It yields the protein CASSTLAGGIEQYF.

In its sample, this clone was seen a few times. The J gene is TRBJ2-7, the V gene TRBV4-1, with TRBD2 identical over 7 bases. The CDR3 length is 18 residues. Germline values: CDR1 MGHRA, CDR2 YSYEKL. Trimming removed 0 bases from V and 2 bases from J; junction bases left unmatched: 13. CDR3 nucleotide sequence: TGCGCCAGCAGCCAAGAGGCTGGGATCACTAGCGTTCCCTACGAGCAGTACTTC. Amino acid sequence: CASSQEAGITSVPYEQYF.

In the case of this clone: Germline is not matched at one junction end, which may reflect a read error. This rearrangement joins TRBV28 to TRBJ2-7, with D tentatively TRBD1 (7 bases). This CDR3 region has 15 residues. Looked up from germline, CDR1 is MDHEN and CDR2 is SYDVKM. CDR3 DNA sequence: TGTGCCAGCAGCCCTGCTGAGGGGGCGGGGTACGAGCAGTGCTTC. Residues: CASSPAEGAGYEQCF.

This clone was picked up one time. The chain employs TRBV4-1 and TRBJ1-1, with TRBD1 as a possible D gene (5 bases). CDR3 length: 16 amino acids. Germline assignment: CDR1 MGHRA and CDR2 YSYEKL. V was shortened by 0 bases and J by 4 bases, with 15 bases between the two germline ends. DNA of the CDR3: TGCGCCAGCAGCCAAGAAAACCGGGGGTCGGGCACTGAAGCTTTCTTT. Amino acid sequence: CASSQENRGSGTEAFF.

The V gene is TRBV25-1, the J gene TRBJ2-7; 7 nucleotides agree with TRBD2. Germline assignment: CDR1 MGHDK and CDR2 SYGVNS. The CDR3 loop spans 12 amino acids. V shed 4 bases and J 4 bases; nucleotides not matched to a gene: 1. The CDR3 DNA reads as TGTGCCAGCAGTGGAGCGGGATACGAGCAGTACTTC. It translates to CASSGAGYEQYF.

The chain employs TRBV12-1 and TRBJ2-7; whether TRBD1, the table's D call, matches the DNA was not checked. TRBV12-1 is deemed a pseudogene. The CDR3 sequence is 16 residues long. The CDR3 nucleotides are TGTGCCAGCAGCCCTACCTTGGCAGGGTTTATCTACGAGCAGTACTTC. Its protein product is CASSPTLAGFIYEQYF.

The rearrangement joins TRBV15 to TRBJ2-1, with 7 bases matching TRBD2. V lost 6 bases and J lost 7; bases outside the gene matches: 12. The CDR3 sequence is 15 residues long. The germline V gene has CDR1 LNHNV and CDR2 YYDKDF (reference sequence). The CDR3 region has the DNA TGTGCCACCAGTCTCGCCAGCGGGATAGGTAATGAGCAGTTCTTC. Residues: CATSLASGIGNEQFF.

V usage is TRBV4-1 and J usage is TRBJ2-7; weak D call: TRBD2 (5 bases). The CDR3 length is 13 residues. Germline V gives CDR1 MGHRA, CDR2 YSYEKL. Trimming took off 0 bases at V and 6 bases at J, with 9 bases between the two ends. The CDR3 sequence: CASSQERAGEQYF. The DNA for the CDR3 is TGCGCCAGCAGCCAAGAGAGGGCCGGCGAGCAGTACTTC.

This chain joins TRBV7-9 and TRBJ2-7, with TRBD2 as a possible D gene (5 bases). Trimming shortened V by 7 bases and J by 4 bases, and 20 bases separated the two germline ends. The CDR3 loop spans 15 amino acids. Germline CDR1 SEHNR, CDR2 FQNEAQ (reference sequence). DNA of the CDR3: TGTGCCAGCACCTCGCCGGGATCCCCCGGGTACGAGCAGTACTTC. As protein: CASTSPGSPGYEQYF.

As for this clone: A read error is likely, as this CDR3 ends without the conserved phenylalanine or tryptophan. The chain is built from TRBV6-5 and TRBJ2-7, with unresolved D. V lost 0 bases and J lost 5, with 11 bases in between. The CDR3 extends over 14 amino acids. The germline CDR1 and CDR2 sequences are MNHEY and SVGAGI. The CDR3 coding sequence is TGTGCCAGCAGTTACTCAGGGCACCAGAACGAGCAGTACCTC. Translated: CASSYSGHQNEQYL.

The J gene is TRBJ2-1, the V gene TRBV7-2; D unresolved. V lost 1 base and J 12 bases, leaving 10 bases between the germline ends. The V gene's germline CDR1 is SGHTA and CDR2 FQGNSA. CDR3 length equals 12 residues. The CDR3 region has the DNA TGTGCCAGCAGCTTAGTATCTGGGTGGCAGTTCTTC. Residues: CASSLVSGWQFF.

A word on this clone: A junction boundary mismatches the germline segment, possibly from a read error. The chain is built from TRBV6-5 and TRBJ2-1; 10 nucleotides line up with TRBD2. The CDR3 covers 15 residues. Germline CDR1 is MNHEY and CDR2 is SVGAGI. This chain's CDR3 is CAISVPSGRVYEQFF. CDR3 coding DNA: TGTGCCATCAGTGTCCCTAGCGGGAGAGTCTATGAGCAGTTCTTC.

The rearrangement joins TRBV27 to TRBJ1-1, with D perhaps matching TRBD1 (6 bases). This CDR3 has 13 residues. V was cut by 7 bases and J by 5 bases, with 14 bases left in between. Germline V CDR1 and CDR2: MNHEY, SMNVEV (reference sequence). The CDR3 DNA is TGTGCCAGCACCCAAGGGGGGGGAACTGAAGCTTTCTTT. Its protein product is CASTQGGGTEAFF.

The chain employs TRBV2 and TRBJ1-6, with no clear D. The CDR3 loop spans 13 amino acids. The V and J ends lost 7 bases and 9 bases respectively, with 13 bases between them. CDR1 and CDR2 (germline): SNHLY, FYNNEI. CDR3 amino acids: CASKRDWGSPLHF. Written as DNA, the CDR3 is TGTGCCAGCAAGAGGGATTGGGGTTCACCCCTCCACTTT.

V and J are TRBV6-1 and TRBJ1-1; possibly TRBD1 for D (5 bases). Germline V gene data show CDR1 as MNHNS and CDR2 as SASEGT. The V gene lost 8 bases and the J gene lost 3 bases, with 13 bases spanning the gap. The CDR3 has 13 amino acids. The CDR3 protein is CASCRVLDTEAFF. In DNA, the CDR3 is TGTGCCAGCTGCAGGGTTCTTGACACTGAAGCTTTCTTT.

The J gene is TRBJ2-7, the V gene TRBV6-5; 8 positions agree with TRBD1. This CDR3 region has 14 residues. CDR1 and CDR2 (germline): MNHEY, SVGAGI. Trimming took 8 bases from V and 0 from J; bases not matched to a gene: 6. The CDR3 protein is CASAGQGASYEQYF. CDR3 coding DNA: TGTGCCAGCGCCGGCCAGGGGGCCTCCTACGAGCAGTACTTC.

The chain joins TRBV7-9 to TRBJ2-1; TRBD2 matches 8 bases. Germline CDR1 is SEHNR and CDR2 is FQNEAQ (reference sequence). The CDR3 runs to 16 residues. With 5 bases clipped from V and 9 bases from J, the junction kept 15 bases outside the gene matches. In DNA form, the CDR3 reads TGTGCCAGCAGCCCTTGGGAAGCGGGAGTAATGAGTGAGCAGTTCTTC. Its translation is CASSPWEAGVMSEQFF.

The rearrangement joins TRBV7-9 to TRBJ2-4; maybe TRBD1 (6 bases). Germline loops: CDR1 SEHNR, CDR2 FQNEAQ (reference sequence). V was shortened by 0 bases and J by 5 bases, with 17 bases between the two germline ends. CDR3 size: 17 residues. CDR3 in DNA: TGTGCCAGCAGCTTAGCGGGGGCTAACGGCTGGCAAAACATTCAGTACTTC. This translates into CASSLAGANGWQNIQYF.

The CDR3 sequence: CASSHSNRASYEQYF. Here the CDR3 DNA reads TGTGCCAGCAGCCATTCAAACCGAGCGTCGTACGAGCAGTACTTC. The rearrangement uses TRBV4-2 and TRBJ2-7; D not resolved. The germline gives CDR1 LGHNA, CDR2 YNFKEQ. Trimming took 3 bases from V and 4 from J, leaving 16 bases between them. This CDR3 has 15 residues.

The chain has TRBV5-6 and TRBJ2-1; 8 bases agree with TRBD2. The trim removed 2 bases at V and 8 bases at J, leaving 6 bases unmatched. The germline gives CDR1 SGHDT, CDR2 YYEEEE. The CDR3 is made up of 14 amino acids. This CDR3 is CASSFGRARDEQFF. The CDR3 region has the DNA TGTGCCAGCAGCTTCGGGAGGGCCAGGGATGAGCAGTTCTTC.

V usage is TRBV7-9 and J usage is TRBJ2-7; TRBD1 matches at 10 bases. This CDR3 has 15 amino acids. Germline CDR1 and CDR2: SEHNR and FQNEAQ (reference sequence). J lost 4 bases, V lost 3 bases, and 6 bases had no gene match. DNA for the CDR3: TGTGCCAGCAGCTTCGTGGACAGGGGGACGTACGAGCAGTACTTC. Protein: CASSFVDRGTYEQYF.

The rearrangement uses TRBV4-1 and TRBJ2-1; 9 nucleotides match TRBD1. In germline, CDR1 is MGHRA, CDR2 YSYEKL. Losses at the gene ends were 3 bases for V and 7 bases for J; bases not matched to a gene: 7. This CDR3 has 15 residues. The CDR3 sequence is CASSHSRDRENEQFF. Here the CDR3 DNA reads TGCGCCAGCAGCCATTCCCGGGACAGGGAAAATGAGCAGTTCTTC.

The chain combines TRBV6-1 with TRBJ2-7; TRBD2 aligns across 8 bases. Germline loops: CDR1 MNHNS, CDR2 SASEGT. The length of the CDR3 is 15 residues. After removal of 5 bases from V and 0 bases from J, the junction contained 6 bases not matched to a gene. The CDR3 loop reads CASSFLAGGSYEQYF. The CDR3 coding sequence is TGTGCCAGCAGTTTTCTAGCGGGTGGCTCCTACGAGCAGTACTTC.

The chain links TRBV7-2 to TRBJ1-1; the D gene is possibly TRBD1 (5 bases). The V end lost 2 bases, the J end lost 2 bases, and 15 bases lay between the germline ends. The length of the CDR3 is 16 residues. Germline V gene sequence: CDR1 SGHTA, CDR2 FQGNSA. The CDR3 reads CASSLYMTDVNTEAFF. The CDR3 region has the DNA TGTGCCAGCAGCTTATATATGACAGATGTTAACACTGAAGCTTTCTTT.

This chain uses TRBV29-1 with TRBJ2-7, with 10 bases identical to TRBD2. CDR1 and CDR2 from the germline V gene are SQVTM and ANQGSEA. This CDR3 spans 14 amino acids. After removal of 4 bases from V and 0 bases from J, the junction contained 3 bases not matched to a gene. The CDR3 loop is CSVGSSGGSYEQYF. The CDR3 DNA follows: TGCAGCGTTGGTTCTAGCGGGGGCTCCTACGAGCAGTACTTC.

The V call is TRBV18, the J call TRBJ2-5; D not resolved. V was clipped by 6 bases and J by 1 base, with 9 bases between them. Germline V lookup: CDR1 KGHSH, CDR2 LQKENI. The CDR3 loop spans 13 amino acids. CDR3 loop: CASSSTPQETQYF. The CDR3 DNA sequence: TGTGCCAGCTCCTCCACACCCCAAGAGACCCAGTACTTC.